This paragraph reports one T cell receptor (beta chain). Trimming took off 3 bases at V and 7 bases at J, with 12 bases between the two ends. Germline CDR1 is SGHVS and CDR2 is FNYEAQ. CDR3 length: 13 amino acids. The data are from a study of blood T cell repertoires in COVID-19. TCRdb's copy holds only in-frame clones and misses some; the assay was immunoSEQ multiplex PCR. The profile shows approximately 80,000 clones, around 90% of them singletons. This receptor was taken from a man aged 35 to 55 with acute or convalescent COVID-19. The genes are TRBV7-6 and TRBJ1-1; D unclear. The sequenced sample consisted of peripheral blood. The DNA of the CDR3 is TGTGCCAGCAGCTTCGGGATAGAAAGTGAAGCTTTCTTT. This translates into CASSFGIESEAFF.